The sequence of this T cell receptor (beta chain) was determined in a study of T cell responses to AZD1222 COVID-19 vaccine. Germline CDR1 SEHNR, CDR2 FQNEAQ (reference sequence). This CDR3 is 16 amino acids long. V lost 8 bases and J lost 2; bases outside the gene matches: 5. Assay: immunoSEQ multiplex PCR; the TCRdb copy retains only in-frame clones and omits some. The repertoire holds about 140,000 clones, roughly 90% seen once, with over 1% in the top ten. Source: peripheral blood, taken 28 days after the second AZD1222 dose. The V and J genes are TRBV7-9 and TRBJ2-2, with 13 bases fitting TRBD2. The sequence derives from an adult who received the AZD1222 COVID-19 vaccine. CDR3 loop: CASGWTSGRNTGELFF. The CDR3 bases are TGTGCCAGCGGATGGACTAGCGGGAGAAACACCGGGGAGCTGTTTTTT.